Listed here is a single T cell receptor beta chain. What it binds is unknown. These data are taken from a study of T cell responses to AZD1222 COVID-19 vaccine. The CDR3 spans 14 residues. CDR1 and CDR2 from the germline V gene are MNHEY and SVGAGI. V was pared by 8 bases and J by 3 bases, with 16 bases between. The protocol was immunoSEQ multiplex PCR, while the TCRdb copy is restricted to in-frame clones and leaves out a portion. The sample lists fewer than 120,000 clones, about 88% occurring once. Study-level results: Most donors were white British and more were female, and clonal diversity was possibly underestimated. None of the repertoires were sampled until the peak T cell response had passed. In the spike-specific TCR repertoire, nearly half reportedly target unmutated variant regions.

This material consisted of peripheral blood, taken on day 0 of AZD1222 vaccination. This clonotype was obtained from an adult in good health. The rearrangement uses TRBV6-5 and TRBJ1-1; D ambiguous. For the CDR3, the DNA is TGTGCCAGCGAGTCCTTATTGTGGGACACTGAAGCTTTCTTT. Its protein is CASESLLWDTEAFF.